This T cell receptor beta chain was obtained from a study of pediatric ulcerative colitis. Regarding the study as a whole: All ulcerative colitis patients, but no controls, carried a couple of rectal clonotypes. Blood-rectal clonal overlap within each person was significantly higher in ulcerative colitis patients than controls.

Sequencing was performed with immunoSEQ multiplex PCR; in TCRdb, only in-frame clones are kept and a portion is missing. Here the sample spans some 57,000 clones, approximately 87% being singletons. Turning to this clone: Its antigen is as yet unknown.

Trimming pared 4 bases from V and 6 bases from J, leaving 14 bases between. The CDR3 consists of 13 residues. Germline CDR1 SGDLS, CDR2 YYNGEE. The blood sample was taken during the colonoscopy visit. The TCR originated in a boy aged 5 to 17 who was a control in a study of pediatric ulcerative colitis. Sample: blood. V is TRBV9 and J is TRBJ2-7; D is unresolved. CDR3 in DNA: TGTGCCAGCAGCTCTAGTCGTGTTTGCGAGCAGTACTTC. This gives the protein CASSSSRVCEQYF.